These T cell receptor beta chains were read from a single sample in a study of shared clonotypes between healthy human individuals. Sequenced by immunoSEQ multiplex PCR; TCRdb stores in-frame clones only, minus some. The sample holds hundreds of thousands of clones; roughly 96% are singletons and the top ten take 0.32%. Material for sequencing was memory CD8+ T cells sorted from blood. These receptors came from a man aged 30 to 45 in good health. Both conserved end residues are trimmed from each CDR3. Clone size is stated in some rows and not others, as once, few, many or a class when expanded.

length	V	size	J	CDR3
10	TRBV10-3	-	TRBJ2-1	AISKELNEQF
12	TRBV10-3	-	TRBJ1-1	AIRDRGGNTEAF
12	TRBV6-1	-	TRBJ1-1	ASRKELMNTEAF
10	TRBV7-9	-	TRBJ1-2	ASSLENSGYT
13	TRBV12-5	once	TRBJ2-7	ASGHPDSRSYEQY
9	TRBV28	-	TRBJ1-1	ASIQAFEAF
12	TRBV5-6	-	TRBJ2-1	ASSLLGSPPGQF
11	TRBV7-9	-	TRBJ1-1	ASSPGSNTEAF
10	TRBV13	-	TRBJ2-1	ASRPSAPEQF
14	TRBV5-8	-	TRBJ1-4	ASSPGTGPTNEKLF
11	TRBV14	-	TRBJ2-7	ASSQKGGYEQY
11	TRBV6-1	-	TRBJ2-2	ASRGENTGELF
15	TRBV4-2	-	TRBJ1-4	ASSQGDRVVSNEKLF
11	TRBV29-1	-	TRBJ2-2	SVYRGYTGELF
12	TRBV5-1	once	TRBJ2-5	ASSLGRGEETQY
8	TRBV11-2	few	TRBJ1-1	ASSLDRAF
13	TRBV10-1	-	TRBJ2-3	ASSESTGFTDTQY
15	TRBV4-2	once	TRBJ1-3	ASSQDRDRGLGNTIY
11	TRBV10-3	-	TRBJ2-5	AISGQELETQY
11	TRBV2	-	TRBJ1-1	ASSRTGNTEAF
13	TRBV7-9	-	TRBJ2-3	ASSLRTSFTDTQY
11	TRBV5-1	-	TRBJ2-2	ATVGGSCRGAV
12	TRBV27	-	TRBJ1-1	ASSLQGANTEAF
14	TRBV9	-	TRBJ2-2	ASSVQSSVNTGELF
15	TRBV7-2	-	TRBJ2-3	ASSYSPLLQGTDTQY
11	TRBV30	-	TRBJ1-3	AWSVTHGNTIY
16	TRBV5-1	-	TRBJ2-6	ASSLTGGAWSGANVLT
12	TRBV16	-	TRBJ2-7	ASSQLRGRYEQY
14	TRBV4-2	-	TRBJ1-4	ASSQRGAGPNEKLF
13	TRBV6-1	-	TRBJ2-3	ASSALAGRSDTQY
13	TRBV9	-	TRBJ2-1	ASSVASGGYNEQF
12	TRBV6-6	-	TRBJ1-5	ASSTWTLNQPQH
13	TRBV30	-	TRBJ1-3	AWSVSGLSGNTIY
11	TRBV5-5	-	TRBJ1-2	ASSIGHDYGYT
13	TRBV2	-	TRBJ2-7	ASSRSSGREYEQY
12	TRBV5-1	-	TRBJ1-4	ASSLETGTYKLF
15	TRBV18	-	TRBJ2-5	ASSPRQGSRVQETQY
11	TRBV19	-	TRBJ2-1	ASSTHRDNEQF
14	TRBV6-4	-	TRBJ1-3	ASSDSGATLLDTIY
11	TRBV4-1	-	TRBJ2-5	ASSQGGGETQY
14	TRBV9	-	TRBJ2-3	ASSVVPRGSTDTQY
14	TRBV5-1	-	TRBJ2-3	ASSAVAGGPRDTQY
11	TRBV29-1	-	TRBJ2-1	SVAGRAYNEQF
11	TRBV27	-	TRBJ2-1	ASSLLGSNEQF
10	TRBV5-4	-	TRBJ1-2	ASSSDIYGYT
12	TRBV7-2	-	TRBJ2-1	ASSPPGQGVEQF
16	TRBV7-3	-	TRBJ2-3	ASSPRPTSGSLVDTQY